The TCR beta chain under discussion was sequenced for a study of T-cell memory formation after mild COVID-19. Across the whole study: The TCR clusters were mostly specific to one donor.

This clonotype was picked up a small number of times. Its antigen is not known. Whole-study results and caveats: Contracting clones localized mainly to CM and EM when CD4+ and mainly to EMRA when CD8+.

Germline loops: CDR1 LGHNA, CDR2 YNFKEQ. Trimming removed 2 bases at V and 5 bases at J, with 12 bases between. This CDR3 spans 15 amino acids. From the 5' RACE reads, TCRdb called clonotypes with MiXCR, one entry per CDR3 protein. The sample has 200,000 or so distinct CDR3 sequences, roughly 18% seen once. The source material was PBMCs or a T cell subset sorted from them (not recorded which). This TCR derives from an adult woman who had mild COVID-19 (a few samples of this study predate the infection). Cell type and time point are not known. This rearrangement joins TRBV4-2 to TRBJ1-4, with a possible D match to TRBD1 (6 bases). The CDR3 here is CASSQPQGQNEKLFF. DNA of the CDR3: TGTGCCAGCAGCCAACCACAGGGCCAGAATGAAAAACTGTTTTTT.